The present T cell receptor beta chain was sequenced within a study of CD8 T cells in ankylosing spondylitis. About this clonotype itself: Its specificity is unknown.

General observations from the study: Within ankylosing spondylitis blood, a TCR beta motif made up of several highly homologous variants appeared to be characteristic.

Per germline, CDR1 KGHDR and CDR2 SFDVKD. Trimming pared 5 bases from V and 4 bases from J, leaving 9 bases between. CDR3 size: 13 residues. Molecular-barcoded quantitative 5'-RACE produced these TCR beta libraries. Each CDR3 protein is one row after TCRdb ran MiXCR on the 5' RACE reads. This table has a few hundred thousand distinct CDR3 sequences, less than 25% appearing once. This TCR was recovered from a female donor with ankylosing spondylitis or in good health (not recorded which). The chain combines TRBV24-1 with TRBJ2-3; weak D call: TRBD2 (5 bases). Input material: blood, either unsorted or a sorted T cell fraction (not recorded which). CDR3 sequence (DNA): TGTGCCACCAGTGGGGGAGTCCCAGATACGCAGTATTTT. This codes for CATSGGVPDTQYF.